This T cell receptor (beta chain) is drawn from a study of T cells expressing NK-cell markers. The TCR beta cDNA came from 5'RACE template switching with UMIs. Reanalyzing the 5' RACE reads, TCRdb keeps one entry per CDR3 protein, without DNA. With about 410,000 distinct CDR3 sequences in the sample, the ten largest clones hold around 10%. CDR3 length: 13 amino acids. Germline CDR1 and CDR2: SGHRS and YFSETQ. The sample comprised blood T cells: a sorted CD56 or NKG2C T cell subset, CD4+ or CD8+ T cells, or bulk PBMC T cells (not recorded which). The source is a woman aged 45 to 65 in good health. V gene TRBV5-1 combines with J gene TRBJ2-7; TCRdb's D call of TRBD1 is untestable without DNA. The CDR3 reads CASSLQASSEQYF.